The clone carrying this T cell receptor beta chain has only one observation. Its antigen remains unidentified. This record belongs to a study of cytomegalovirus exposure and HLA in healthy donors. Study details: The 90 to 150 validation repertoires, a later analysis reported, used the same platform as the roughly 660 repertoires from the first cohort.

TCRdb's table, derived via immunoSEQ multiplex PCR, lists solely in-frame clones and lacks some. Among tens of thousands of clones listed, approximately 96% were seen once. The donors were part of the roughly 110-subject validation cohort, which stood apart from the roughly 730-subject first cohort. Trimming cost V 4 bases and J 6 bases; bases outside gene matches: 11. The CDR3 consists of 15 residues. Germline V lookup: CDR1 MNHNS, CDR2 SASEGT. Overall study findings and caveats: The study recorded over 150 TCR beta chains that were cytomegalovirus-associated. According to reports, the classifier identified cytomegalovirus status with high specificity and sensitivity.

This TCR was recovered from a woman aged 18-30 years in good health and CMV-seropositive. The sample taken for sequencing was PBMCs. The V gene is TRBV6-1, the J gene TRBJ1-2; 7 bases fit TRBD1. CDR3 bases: TGTGCCAGCAGTGCCCGGACAGGTTTTGGGAATGGCTACACCTTC. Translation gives CASSARTGFGNGYTF.